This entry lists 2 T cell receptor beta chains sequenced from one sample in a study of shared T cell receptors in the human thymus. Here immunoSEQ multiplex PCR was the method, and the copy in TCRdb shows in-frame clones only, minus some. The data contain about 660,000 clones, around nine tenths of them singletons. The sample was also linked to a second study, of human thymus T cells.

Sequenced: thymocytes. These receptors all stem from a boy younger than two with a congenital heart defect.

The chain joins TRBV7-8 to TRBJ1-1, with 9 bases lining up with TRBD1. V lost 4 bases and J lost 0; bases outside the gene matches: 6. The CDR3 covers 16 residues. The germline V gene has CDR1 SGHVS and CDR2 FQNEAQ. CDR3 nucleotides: TGTGCCAGCAGCTCCCCGGGACAGGGATTGAACACTGAAGCTTTCTTT. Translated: CASSSPGQGLNTEAFF.

The DNA for the CDR3 is TGCGCCAGCAGCCTGGGACTAGCGGGAGGAGAGACCCAGTACTTC. Translating it yields CASSLGLAGGETQYF. The chain combines TRBV5-1 with TRBJ2-5, with 15 bases identical to TRBD2. Trimming at V came to 4 bases and at J to 4 bases, leaving 2 bases not matched to a gene. The CDR3 runs to 15 residues. Germline CDR1 is SGHRS and CDR2 is YFSETQ.